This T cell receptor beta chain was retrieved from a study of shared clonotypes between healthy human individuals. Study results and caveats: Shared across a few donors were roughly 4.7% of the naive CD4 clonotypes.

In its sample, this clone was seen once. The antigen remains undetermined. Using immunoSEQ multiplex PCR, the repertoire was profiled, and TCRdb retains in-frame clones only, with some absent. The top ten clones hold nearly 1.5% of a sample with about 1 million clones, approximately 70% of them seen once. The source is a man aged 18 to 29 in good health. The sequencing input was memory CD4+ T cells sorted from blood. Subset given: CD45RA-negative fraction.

The CDR3 reads CASSQGQRETQYF. The CDR3 coding sequence is TGTGCCAGCAGCCAAGGACAGAGGGAGACCCAGTACTTC. V gene TRBV9 combines with J gene TRBJ2-5, with TRBD1 as a possible D gene (6 bases). Trimming cost V 4 bases and J 5 bases, with 12 bases left between them. CDR1 is SGDLS and CDR2 is YYNGEE in the germline V gene. The CDR3 runs to 13 residues.